This T cell receptor beta chain was found in a study of blood T cell repertoires in COVID-19 (dated by TCRdb to 2018 to 2021). Concerning the study at large: Samples from collaborators originated in the United States, Italy and Spain and spanned both the acute and convalescent phases of COVID-19. The material from the prospective study consisted of cDNA or gDNA derived from T cells, B-cell-depleted T cells, or PBMCs. The repertoires were released in a freely available public database meant as a resource for research on the immune response to SARS-CoV-2. Sample metadata almost always included a de-identified subject ID, COVID-19 status, age in years and sex. The samples were drawn from two sources: the first 160 participants of the ongoing ImmuneRACE study, and some 1,300 subjects contributed by 6 global collaborators. Where HLA class I and class II types were available, the types were taken from metadata supplied by the sample provider, not from assay-based typing. The dataset comprised deeply sampled blood TCRbeta repertoires from subjects exposed to, actively infected with, or recovered from COVID-19. Overall results and qualifications from the work: The amount of clinical and demographic metadata varied by source and participant and was provided uncurated.

In the prospective study, participants were about 18 to 95 years old, resided in about 25 geographic areas of the United States, and were enrolled through a virtual design. To assign participants to cohorts, the prospective study relied on clinical history that participants themselves reported in a screening survey and a study questionnaire. ImmuneRACE Cohort 3 recovered participants were defined by two consecutive negative NP/OP PCR tests, healthcare professional clearance, or symptom resolution. Mobile phlebotomists in the prospective study collected whole blood, serum and a nasopharyngeal or oropharyngeal swab from every participant. Participants in the prospective study had the option to provide additional blood draws and questionnaires over a roughly 2-month period. Before DNA extraction, blood samples from the prospective study were shipped at room temperature or frozen. TCRbeta CDR3 regions were amplified from genomic DNA using the immunoSEQ Assay, a bias-controlled multiplex PCR. The paper's processing steps were these. The number of nucleated cells in each sample was estimated from the amplification of reference gene primers within the assay. Sequence reads were collapsed and filtered to measure the absolute abundance of every unique TCRbeta CDR3 rearrangement. Productive Simpson clonality was computed per sample as the square root of Simpson's diversity index over productive rearrangements. TCRdb took this table from immuneACCESS and kept in-frame rearrangements with V and J called. Such tables lack part of the clones; where checked against another copy, unresolved V genes explain under half of the gap, and the rest is unexplained. D and trimming come from the DNA, and the V and J calls and clone size come from that table. In all, the sample holds about 180,000 clones, and 88% of those were seen once. The leading ten clones occupy roughly 8.6% of the sample.

V is cut back by 4 bases and J by 5 bases, with 8 bases in the junction unmatched. The germline V gene specifies MDHEN as CDR1 and SYDVKM as CDR2. Its CDR3 holds 16 amino acids, cysteine through phenylalanine. Kept here is only the CDR3 DNA, which spans 48 bases and is read in frame from base 1. Remarks on this clone: The antigen this receptor binds is unknown. Base qualities were left out, and no much larger clone turns up one base away.

This receptor was identified in a young woman who had recovered from COVID-19. The rearrangement joined TRBV28 to TRBJ1-5, and 10 junction bases match TRBD1. Sequencing used PBMCs or T cells enriched from blood (not recorded which). The CDR3 protein sequence reads: CASSYLGTGEDQPQHF. The DNA sequence follows: TGTGCCAGCAGTTACCTTGGGACAGGGGAAGATCAGCCCCAGCATTTT. Extended through the reference TRBV28 and TRBJ1-5 proteins, this CDR3 yields the full variable domain: DVKVTQSSRYLVKRTGEKVFLECVQDMDHENMFWYRQDPGLGLRLIYFSYDVKMKEKGDIPEGYSVSREKKERFSLILESASTNQTSMYLCASSYLGTGEDQPQHFGDGTRLSIL.